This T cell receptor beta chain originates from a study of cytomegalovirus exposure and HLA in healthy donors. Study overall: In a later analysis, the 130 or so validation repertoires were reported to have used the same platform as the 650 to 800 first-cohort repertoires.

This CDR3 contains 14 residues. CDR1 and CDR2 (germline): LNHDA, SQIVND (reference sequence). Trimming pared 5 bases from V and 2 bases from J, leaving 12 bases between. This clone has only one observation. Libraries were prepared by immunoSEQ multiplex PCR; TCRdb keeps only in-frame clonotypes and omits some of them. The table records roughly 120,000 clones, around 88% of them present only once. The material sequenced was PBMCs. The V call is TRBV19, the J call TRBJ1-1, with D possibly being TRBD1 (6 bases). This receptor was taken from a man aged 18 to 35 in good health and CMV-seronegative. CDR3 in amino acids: CASSPGDGNTEAFF. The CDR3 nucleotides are TGTGCCAGTAGTCCAGGGGACGGAAACACTGAAGCTTTCTTT. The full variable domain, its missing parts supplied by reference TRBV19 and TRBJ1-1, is DGGITQSPKYLFRKEGQNVTLSCEQNLNHDAMYWYRQDPGQGLRLIYYSQIVNDFQKGDIAEGYSVSREKKESFPLTVTSAQKNPTAFYLCASSPGDGNTEAFFGQGTRLTVV.